The 7 T cell receptor beta chains listed next were all sequenced from one sample in a study of naive and memory T cell subsets. Ligated cDNA underwent four rounds of PCR with nested alpha and beta constant region primers and SP2. One entry per CDR3 protein, called by TCRdb with MiXCR from the 5' RACE reads. The data show some 60,000 distinct CDR3 sequences, under 10% seen once. An oligonucleotide containing a UMI was ligated to the 3' end of TCR cDNA. Receptors were obtained from a female donor in good health.

As regards this clonotype: An end of the junction does not agree with germline; a read error may underlie this. The chain couples TRBV25-1 to TRBJ1-2, with D unresolved. The CDR3 runs to 14 residues. The germline V gene has CDR1 MGHDK and CDR2 SYGVNS. The CDR3 reads CASSELGTFSGDTF. CDR3 bases: TGTGCCAGCAGTGAACTGGGAACCTTCTCTGGCGACACCTTC.

This clonotype came up many times. This rearrangement joins TRBV18 to TRBJ2-3; 8 bases fit TRBD1. The CDR3 runs 15 residues. CDR1 is KGHSH, CDR2 LQKENI, per germline. The ends lost 2 bases at V and 4 bases at J; junction bases unmatched: 5. The CDR3: CASSPSTGDPDTQYF. The CDR3 nucleotides read TGTGCCAGCTCACCATCGACAGGGGACCCAGATACGCAGTATTTT.

This chain uses TRBV7-3 with TRBJ2-3; 15 bases line up with TRBD2. Losses at the gene ends were 0 bases for V and 2 bases for J; bases not matched to a gene: 3. Germline CDR1 and CDR2: SGHTA and FQGTGA. The CDR3 has 18 amino acids. Here the CDR3 reads CASSLTGLAGGPTDTQYF. The CDR3 DNA reads as TGTGCCAGCAGCTTAACGGGACTAGCGGGGGGTCCCACAGATACGCAGTATTTT.

The chain carries TRBV18 and TRBJ2-1; maybe TRBD2 (6 bases). CDR3 length: 13 amino acids. Germline CDR1 and CDR2: KGHSH and LQKENI. V was pared by 3 bases and J by 6 bases, with 9 bases between. The DNA of the CDR3 is TGTGCCAGCTCACCTGGGGACTTCAATGAGCAGTTCTTC. Encoded protein: CASSPGDFNEQFF.

In this sample, this clonotype turned up a few times. The V gene is TRBV18, the J gene TRBJ2-5; 8 bases are shared with TRBD1. The germline V gene encodes CDR1 KGHSH and CDR2 LQKENI. The CDR3 has 13 residues. Trimming at V came to 3 bases and at J to 5 bases, leaving 2 bases not matched to a gene. CDR3 DNA sequence: TGTGCCAGCTCACCGGACAGGGCGGAGACCCAGTACTTC. It codes for CASSPDRAETQYF.

There are a few counts of this clonotype. This may stem from a read error, because a much larger clone lies one nucleotide away. This rearrangement joins TRBV20-1 to TRBJ1-2, with D perhaps TRBD1 (6 bases). The CDR3 contains 15 residues. The germline CDR1 and CDR2 sequences are DFQATT and SNEGSKA (reference sequence). The DNA of the CDR3 is TGCAGTGCTACCTCCCTCTGGACAGTAGGAAATGGCGACACCTTC. Amino acids: CSATSLWTVGNGDTF.

This clonotype has just a few counts. The genes are TRBV6-2 or TRBV6-3 and TRBJ1-5; tentative D call: TRBD1 (5 bases). The length of the CDR3 is 15 residues. Trimming removed 6 bases at V and 7 bases at J, with 19 bases between. Germline V CDR1 and CDR2: MNHEY, SVGEGT. CDR3 region: CASRPEESGGQPQHF. The CDR3 bases are TGTGCCAGCAGGCCCGAGGAGTCCGGGGGGCAGCCCCAGCATTTT.